This TCR beta chain stems from a study of blood T cell repertoires in COVID-19 (dated by TCRdb to 2018 to 2021). Some background on the complete study: Samples covering the acute and convalescent phases of COVID-19 were provided by collaborators in the United States, Italy and Spain. The prospective study material was composed of cDNA or gDNA derived from T cells, B-cell-depleted T cells, or PBMCs. Deeply sampled blood TCRbeta repertoires from subjects exposed to, actively infected with, or recovered from COVID-19 were included in the dataset. The repertoires were released in a freely available public database meant as a resource for research on the immune response to SARS-CoV-2. The samples were drawn from two sources: the first 160 participants of the ongoing ImmuneRACE study, and 1,000 to 1,500 subjects contributed by 6 global collaborators. Sample metadata almost always included a de-identified subject ID, COVID-19 status, age in years and sex. HLA class I and class II types, where available, came from metadata supplied by the sample provider rather than from assay-based typing. The full study reports these points: The quantity of clinical and demographic metadata differed by source and by participant and was supplied without curation.

As to this clone: Its antigen is unknown. No much larger clone exists at a distance of one base, and base qualities are not known.

CDR3 length: 13 amino acids, cysteine to phenylalanine. The entry retains the CDR3 DNA only, 39 bases that are in frame from base 1. V is cut back by 0 bases and J by 7 bases, with 2 bases in the junction unmatched. The germline V gene sets CDR1 to LGHNA and CDR2 to YSLEER. The immunoSEQ Assay, a bias-controlled multiplex PCR, was used to amplify TCRbeta CDR3 regions from genomic DNA. Per the source publication's procedure: Within the assay, amplification of reference gene primers was used to estimate how many nucleated cells each sample contained. Sequence reads were collapsed and filtered to measure the absolute abundance of every unique TCRbeta CDR3 rearrangement. Productive Simpson clonality was computed per sample as the square root of Simpson's diversity index over productive rearrangements. What TCRdb holds here is the immuneACCESS table cut down to in-frame rearrangements. Part of the clones is not present; checked against another copy, under half of the missing clones reflect an unresolved V gene, and the others are unexplained. V, J and clone size were drawn from that table, and D and trimming were deduced from the DNA. In all, the sample holds under 75,000 clones, and roughly 87% of those were seen once. The ten largest clones take up about 8.9% of the sample.

The collaborating institutions used their own protocols to collect whole blood in K2EDTA tubes. For TCRbeta analysis, collaborators shipped samples as frozen whole blood, isolated PBMCs, or DNA extracted from either of those sample types. The clonotype was recovered from a man in his fifties or sixties with active COVID-19. The chain joins TRBV4-3 to TRBJ1-1; 7 junctional bases match TRBD1. The specimen sequenced was peripheral blood. The CDR3 is CASSQEQGLEAFF. In nucleotide form, the sequence is TGCGCCAGCAGCCAAGAACAGGGGCTTGAAGCTTTCTTT.